This T cell receptor (beta chain) derives from a study of T cell responses to AZD1222 COVID-19 vaccine. Points on this clone: Its antigen is as yet unknown.

Findings and limits, study-wide: When two AZD1222 doses had been given, Spike-specific TCR breadth and depth rose. Among spike-specific TCRs, nearly half reportedly target unmutated variant regions. Scientists sampled the repertoires only once the peak T cell response had passed.

TCRdb keeps only in-frame clones here, not all; method: immunoSEQ multiplex PCR. The data hold approximately 100,000 clones, with about 85% observed a single time. Doses given second, at about 4 or about 12 weeks, were pooled. The CDR3 loop spans 15 amino acids. Between the trimmed V and J ends, which lost 6 bases and 2 bases, there was a span of 17 bases. Germline-derived CDR1 and CDR2 are MNHEY and SVGAGI. The J gene is TRBJ2-7, the V gene TRBV6-5; D possibly matches TRBD1 or TRBD2 (5 bases each). The sequenced sample was peripheral blood, obtained 28 days after the second AZD1222 dose. The TCR originated in an adult who received the AZD1222 COVID-19 vaccine. CDR3 in DNA: TGTGCCAGCAGCTCCACCGGGGCCCAGCCCTACGAGCAGTACTTC. This translates into CASSSTGAQPYEQYF.